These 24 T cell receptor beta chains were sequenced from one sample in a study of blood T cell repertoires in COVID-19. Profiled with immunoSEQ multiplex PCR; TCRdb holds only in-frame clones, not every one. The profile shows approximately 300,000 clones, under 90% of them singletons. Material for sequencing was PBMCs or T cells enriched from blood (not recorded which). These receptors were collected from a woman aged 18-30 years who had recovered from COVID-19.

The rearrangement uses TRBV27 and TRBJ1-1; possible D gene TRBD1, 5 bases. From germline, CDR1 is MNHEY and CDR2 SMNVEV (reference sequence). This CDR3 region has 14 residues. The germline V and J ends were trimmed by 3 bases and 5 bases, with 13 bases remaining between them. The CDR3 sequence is CASSFLGEDTEAFF. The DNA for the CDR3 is TGTGCCAGCAGTTTTTTAGGGGAGGATACTGAAGCTTTCTTT.

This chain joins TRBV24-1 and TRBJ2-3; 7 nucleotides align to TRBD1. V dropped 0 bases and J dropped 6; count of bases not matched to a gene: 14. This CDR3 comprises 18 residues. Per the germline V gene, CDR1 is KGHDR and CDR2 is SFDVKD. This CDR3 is CATSDLPSATGHADTQYF. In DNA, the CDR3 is TGTGCCACCAGTGATTTGCCCTCCGCGACAGGGCACGCGGATACGCAGTATTTT.

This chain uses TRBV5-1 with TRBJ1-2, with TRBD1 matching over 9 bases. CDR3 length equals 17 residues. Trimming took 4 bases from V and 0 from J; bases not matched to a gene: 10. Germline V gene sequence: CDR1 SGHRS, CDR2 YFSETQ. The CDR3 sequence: CASSPTGQGTSNYGYTF. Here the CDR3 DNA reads TGCGCCAGCAGCCCTACCGGACAGGGGACCTCTAACTATGGCTACACCTTC.

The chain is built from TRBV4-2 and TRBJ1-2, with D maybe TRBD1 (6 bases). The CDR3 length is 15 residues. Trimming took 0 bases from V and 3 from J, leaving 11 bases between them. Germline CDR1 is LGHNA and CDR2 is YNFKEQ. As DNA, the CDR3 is TGTGCCAGCAGCCAAGAGACGGGGGGCGACTATGGCTACACCTTC. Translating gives CASSQETGGDYGYTF.

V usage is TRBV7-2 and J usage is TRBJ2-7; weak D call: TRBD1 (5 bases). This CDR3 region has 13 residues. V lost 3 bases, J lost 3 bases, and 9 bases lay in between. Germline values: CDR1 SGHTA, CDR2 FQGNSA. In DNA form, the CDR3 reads TGTGCCAGCAGCTTTTCGCAGGGCTACGAGCAGTACTTC. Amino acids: CASSFSQGYEQYF.

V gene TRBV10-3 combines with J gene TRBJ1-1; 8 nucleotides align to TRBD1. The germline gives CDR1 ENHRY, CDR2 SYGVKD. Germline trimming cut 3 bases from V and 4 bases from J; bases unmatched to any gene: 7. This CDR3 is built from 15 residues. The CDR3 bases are TGTGCCATCAGTGATCTACTTACAGGGGGCACTGAAGCTTTCTTT. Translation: CAISDLLTGGTEAFF.

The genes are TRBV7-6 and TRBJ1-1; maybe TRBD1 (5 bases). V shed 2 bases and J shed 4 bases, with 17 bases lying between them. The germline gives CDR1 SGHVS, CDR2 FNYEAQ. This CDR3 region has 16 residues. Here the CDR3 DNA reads TGTGCCAGCAGCTTAAGCGTAGGGCAGGGAACCACTGAAGCTTTCTTT. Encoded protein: CASSLSVGQGTTEAFF.

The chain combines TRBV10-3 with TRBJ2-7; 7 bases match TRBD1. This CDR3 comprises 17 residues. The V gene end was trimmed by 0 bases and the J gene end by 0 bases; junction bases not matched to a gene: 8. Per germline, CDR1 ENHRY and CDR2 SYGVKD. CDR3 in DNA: TGTGCCATCAGTGAGTCACGCAGGGGGTTTATCTCCTACGAGCAGTACTTC. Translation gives CAISESRRGFISYEQYF.

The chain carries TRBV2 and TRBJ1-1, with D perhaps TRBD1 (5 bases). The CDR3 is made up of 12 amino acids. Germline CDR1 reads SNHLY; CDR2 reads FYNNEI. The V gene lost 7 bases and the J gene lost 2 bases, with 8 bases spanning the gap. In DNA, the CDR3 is TGTGCCAGCACAGGGTTCAACACTGAAGCTTTCTTT. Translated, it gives CASTGFNTEAFF.

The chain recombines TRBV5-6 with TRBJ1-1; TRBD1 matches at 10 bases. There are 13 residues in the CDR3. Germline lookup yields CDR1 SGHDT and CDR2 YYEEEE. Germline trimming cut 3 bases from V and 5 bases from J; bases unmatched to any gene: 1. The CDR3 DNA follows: TGTGCCAGCAGCTGGACAGGGGGTACTGAAGCTTTCTTT. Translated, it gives CASSWTGGTEAFF.

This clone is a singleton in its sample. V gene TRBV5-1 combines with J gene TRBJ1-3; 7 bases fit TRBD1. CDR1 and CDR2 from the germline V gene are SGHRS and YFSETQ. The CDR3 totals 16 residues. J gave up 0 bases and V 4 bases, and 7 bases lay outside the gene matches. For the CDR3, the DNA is TGCGCCAGCAGCCCCACAGGGGACCTCTCTGGAAACACCATATATTTT. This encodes CASSPTGDLSGNTIYF.

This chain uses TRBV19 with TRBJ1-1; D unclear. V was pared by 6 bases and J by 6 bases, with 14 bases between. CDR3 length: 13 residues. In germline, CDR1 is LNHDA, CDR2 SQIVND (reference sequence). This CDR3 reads CASRYGGASEAFF. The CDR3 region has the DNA TGTGCCAGTAGGTATGGCGGAGCGTCTGAAGCTTTCTTT.

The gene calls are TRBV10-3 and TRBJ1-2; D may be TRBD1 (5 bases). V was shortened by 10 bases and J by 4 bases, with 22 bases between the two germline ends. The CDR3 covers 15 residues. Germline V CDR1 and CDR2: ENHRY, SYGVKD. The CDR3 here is CATTAPDSETYGYTF. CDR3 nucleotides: TGTGCCACCACCGCCCCCGACAGCGAGACCTATGGCTACACCTTC.

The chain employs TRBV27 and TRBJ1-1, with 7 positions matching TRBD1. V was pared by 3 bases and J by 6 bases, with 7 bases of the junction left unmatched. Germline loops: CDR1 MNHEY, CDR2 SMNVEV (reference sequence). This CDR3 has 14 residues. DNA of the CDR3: TGTGCCAGCAGTTTCAGGACAGGACCGTCTGAAGCTTTCTTT. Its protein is CASSFRTGPSEAFF.

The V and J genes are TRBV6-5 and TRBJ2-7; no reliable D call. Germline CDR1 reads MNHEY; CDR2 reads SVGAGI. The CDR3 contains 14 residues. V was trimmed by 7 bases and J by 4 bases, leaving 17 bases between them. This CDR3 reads CASTPRAELYEQYF. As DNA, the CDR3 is TGTGCCAGCACGCCCCGTGCTGAACTTTACGAGCAGTACTTC.

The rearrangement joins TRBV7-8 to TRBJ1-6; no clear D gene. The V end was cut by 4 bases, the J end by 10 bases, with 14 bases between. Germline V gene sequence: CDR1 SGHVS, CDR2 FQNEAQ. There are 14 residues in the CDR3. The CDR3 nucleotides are TGTGCCAGCAGCTCACTATCAAGTGGGTCACCCCTCCACTTT. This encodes CASSSLSSGSPLHF.

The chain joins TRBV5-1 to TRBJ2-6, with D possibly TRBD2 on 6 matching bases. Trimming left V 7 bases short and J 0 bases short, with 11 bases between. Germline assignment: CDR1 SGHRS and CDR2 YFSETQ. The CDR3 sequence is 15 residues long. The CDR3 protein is CASGDGSSGANVLTF. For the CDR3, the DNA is TGCGCCAGCGGGGACGGGAGCTCTGGGGCCAACGTCCTGACTTTC.

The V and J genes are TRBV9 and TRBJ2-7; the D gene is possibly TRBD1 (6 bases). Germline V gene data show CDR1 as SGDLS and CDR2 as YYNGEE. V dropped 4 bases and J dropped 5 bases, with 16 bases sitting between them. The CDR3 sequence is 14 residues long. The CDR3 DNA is TGTGCCAGCAGCTCACCAGGACAGCCTCACGAGCAGTACTTC. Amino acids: CASSSPGQPHEQYF.

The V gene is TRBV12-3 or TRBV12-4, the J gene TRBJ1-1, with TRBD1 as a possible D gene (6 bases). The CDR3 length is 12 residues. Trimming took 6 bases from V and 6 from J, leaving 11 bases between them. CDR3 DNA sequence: TGTGCCAGCAGCGCACAGGGCCCTGAAGCTTTCTTT. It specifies CASSAQGPEAFF.

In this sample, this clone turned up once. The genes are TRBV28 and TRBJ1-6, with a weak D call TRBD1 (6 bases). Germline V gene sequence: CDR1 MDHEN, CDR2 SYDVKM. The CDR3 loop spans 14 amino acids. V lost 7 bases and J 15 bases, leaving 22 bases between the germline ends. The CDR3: CASNPAGQLRGLHF. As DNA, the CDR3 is TGTGCCAGCAATCCCGCTGGACAGCTAAGGGGCCTCCACTTT.

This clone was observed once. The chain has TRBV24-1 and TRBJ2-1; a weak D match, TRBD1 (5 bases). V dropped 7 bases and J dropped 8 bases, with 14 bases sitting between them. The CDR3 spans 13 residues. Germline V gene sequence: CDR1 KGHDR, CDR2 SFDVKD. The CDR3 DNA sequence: TGTGCCACCAGCCTGACAGACAGCGATGAGCAGTTCTTC. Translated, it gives CATSLTDSDEQFF.

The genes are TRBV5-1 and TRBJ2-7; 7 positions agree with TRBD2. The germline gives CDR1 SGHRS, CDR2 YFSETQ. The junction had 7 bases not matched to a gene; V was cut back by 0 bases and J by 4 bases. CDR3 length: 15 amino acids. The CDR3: CASSLADREVYEQYF. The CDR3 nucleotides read TGCGCCAGCAGCTTGGCAGATCGGGAGGTATACGAGCAGTACTTC.

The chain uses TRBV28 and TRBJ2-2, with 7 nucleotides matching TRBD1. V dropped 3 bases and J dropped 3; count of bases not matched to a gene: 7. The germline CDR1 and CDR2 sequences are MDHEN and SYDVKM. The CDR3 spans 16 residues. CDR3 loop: CASSLGDSLYTGELFF. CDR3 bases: TGTGCCAGCAGTTTGGGGGACAGTCTTTACACCGGGGAGCTGTTTTTT. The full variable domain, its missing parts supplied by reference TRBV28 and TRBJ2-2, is DVKVTQSSRYLVKRTGEKVFLECVQDMDHENMFWYRQDPGLGLRLIYFSYDVKMKEKGDIPEGYSVSREKKERFSLILESASTNQTSMYLCASSLGDSLYTGELFFGEGSRLTVL.

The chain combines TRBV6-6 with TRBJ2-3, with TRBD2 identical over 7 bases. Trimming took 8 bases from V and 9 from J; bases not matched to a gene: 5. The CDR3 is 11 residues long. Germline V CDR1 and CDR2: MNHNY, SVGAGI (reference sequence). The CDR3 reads CASRGGTTQYF. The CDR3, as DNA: TGTGCCAGCCGCGGGGGAACAACGCAGTATTTT.